These 21 T cell receptor beta chains were sequenced from one sample in a study of T cells in Graves' hyperthyroidism and ophthalmopathy. What was amplified from RNA transcripts were TCR beta CDR3 regions. First-round RT-PCR with HTBI primers amplified the TCR CDR3 region. TCRdb re-derived calls from the multiplex PCR reads in MiXCR, one entry per CDR3 protein. The sample lists about 500,000 distinct CDR3 sequences; approximately 15% were seen once. Sample: blood. Every receptor here comes from a woman aged 18-30 years with Graves' hyperthyroidism.

V is TRBV10-2 and J is TRBJ2-5; D is undetermined. The length of the CDR3 is 13 residues. Germline CDR1 and CDR2: WSHSY and SAAADI. Trimming removed 4 bases from V and 2 bases from J, with 8 bases in between. CDR3 loop: CASSGPNQETQYF. The DNA of the CDR3 is TGCGCCAGCAGTGGGCCTAATCAAGAGACCCAGTACTTC.

Ten or more counts support this clonotype. The chain uses TRBV19 and TRBJ1-1; D gene uncertain. The germline V gene encodes CDR1 LNHDA and CDR2 SQIVND (reference sequence). Trimming stripped 5 bases from V and 2 bases from J, with 12 bases between. The CDR3 has 14 residues. CDR3 sequence reads: CASSPDSANTEAFF. Here the CDR3 DNA reads TGTGCCAGTAGTCCAGACTCAGCTAACACTGAAGCTTTCTTT. Based on the CDR3 plus reference TRBV19 and TRBJ1-1, the full variable domain is DGGITQSPKYLFRKEGQNVTLSCEQNLNHDAMYWYRQDPGQGLRLIYYSQIVNDFQKGDIAEGYSVSREKKESFPLTVTSAQKNPTAFYLCASSPDSANTEAFFGQGTRLTVV.

The rearrangement joins TRBV7-3 to TRBJ2-1, with D perhaps TRBD2 (7 bases). CDR3 size: 15 residues. Germline V gene data show CDR1 as SGHTA and CDR2 as FQGTGA. Deletions cut 5 bases from V and 8 bases from J, with 19 bases between. CDR3 residues: CASSIRRGGGDEQFF. The CDR3 nucleotides read TGTGCCAGCAGCATTAGGAGGGGGGGGGGGGATGAGCAGTTCTTC.

This clonotype showed up many times. The chain has TRBV20-1 and TRBJ2-1, with 10 bases lining up with TRBD2. Losses at the gene ends were 3 bases for V and 8 bases for J; bases not matched to a gene: 7. Germline values: CDR1 DFQATT, CDR2 SNEGSKA (reference sequence). CDR3 length: 14 residues. CDR3 loop: CSARQLAGRDEQFF. The CDR3 DNA sequence: TGCAGTGCTAGGCAACTAGCGGGAAGGGATGAGCAGTTCTTC.

The table lists this clonotype with many counts. The CDR3 DNA follows: TGTGTAGGATCGGCGGGGCTTACCTACGAGCAGTACGTC. This sequence encodes CVGSAGLTYEQYV. The chain links TRBV30 to TRBJ2-7, with a weak D call TRBD2 (6 bases). The CDR3 is 13 amino acids. In germline, CDR1 is GTSNPN, CDR2 SVGIG (reference sequence).

J is TRBJ1-2 and V is TRBV29-1, with D tentatively TRBD1 (5 bases). Germline assignment: CDR1 SQVTM and CDR2 ANQGSEA. CDR3 length: 15 residues. The germline V and J ends were trimmed by 6 bases and 4 bases, with 21 bases remaining between them. The CDR3 region is CSVNCWGQGAYGYTF. CDR3 DNA: TGCAGCGTAAATTGTTGGGGTCAGGGCGCCTATGGCTACACCTTC.

The sample holds one count of this clonotype. Given the absence of the conserved phenylalanine or tryptophan at the CDR3 end, a read error is likely. The chain employs TRBV27 and TRBJ1-2; 9 bases are a match to TRBD1. The germline V gene has CDR1 MNHEY and CDR2 SMNVEV (reference sequence). V dropped 5 bases and J dropped 4; count of bases not matched to a gene: 14. The CDR3 has 17 residues. The CDR3 here is CASSVDLNRGRVYGYTL. The CDR3 DNA sequence: TGTGCCAGCAGTGTAGACCTAAACAGGGGGCGCGTCTATGGCTACACCCTC.

The chain couples TRBV7-2 to TRBJ2-5; TRBD1 agrees at 7 bases. V dropped 5 bases and J dropped 4; count of bases not matched to a gene: 10. Germline-derived CDR1 and CDR2 are SGHTA and FQGNSA. The CDR3 contains 15 residues. CDR3 sequence reads: CASSPGGRSPETQYF. CDR3 DNA: TGTGCCAGCAGCCCAGGGGGTCGTTCCCCAGAGACCCAGTACTTC.

This clonotype showed up many times. The CDR3 coding sequence is TGTGCCAGCAGGGCCGGGGGGGGGGCTGGGACCCAGTACTTC. Translation: CASRAGGGAGTQYF. The V call is TRBV6-1, the J call TRBJ2-5, with 8 bases matching TRBD2. V shed 6 bases and J 7 bases; nucleotides not matched to a gene: 10. The CDR3 covers 14 residues. The germline V gene has CDR1 MNHNS and CDR2 SASEGT.

This clonotype was recorded many times. J is TRBJ2-1 and V is TRBV24-1; D gene uncertain. Germline CDR1 and CDR2: KGHDR and SFDVKD. Trimming removed 4 bases at V and 12 bases at J, with 15 bases between. The CDR3 length is 13 residues. DNA for the CDR3: TGTGCCACCAGTGAGCCCGAACTGCCTCGGCAGTTCTTC. Amino acids: CATSEPELPRQFF.

In this sample, this clonotype turned up many times. The chain recombines TRBV12-3 or TRBV12-4 with TRBJ1-4, with D uncertain. V was clipped by 0 bases and J by 8 bases, with 7 bases between them. The CDR3 runs 13 residues. CDR3 nucleotides: TGTGCCAGCAGTTTAGCGGGGTTCGAAAAACTGTTTTTT. This encodes CASSLAGFEKLFF.

This clonotype appeared many times. This rearrangement joins TRBV2 to TRBJ2-1; 11 bases line up with TRBD2. The CDR3 totals 15 residues. The germline V gene has CDR1 SNHLY and CDR2 FYNNEI. With V trimmed by 8 bases and J by 4 bases, 7 bases remained unmatched. Here the CDR3 DNA reads TGTGCCAGCGGACAATTAGCGGGAGGGTACAATGAGCAGTTCTTC. Residues: CASGQLAGGYNEQFF.

The chain uses TRBV5-6 and TRBJ1-2; TRBD1 agrees at 7 bases. This CDR3 region has 15 residues. Germline V CDR1 and CDR2: SGHDT, YYEEEE. The V gene end was trimmed by 0 bases and the J gene end by 4 bases; junction bases not matched to a gene: 6. CDR3 amino acids: CASSLVGRGIYGYTF. As DNA, the CDR3 is TGTGCCAGCAGCTTGGTTGGCAGGGGGATCTATGGCTACACCTTC. The complete variable domain, with remaining parts taken from reference TRBV5-6 and TRBJ1-2, reads DAGVTQSPTHLIKTRGQQVTLRCSPKSGHDTVSWYQQALGQGPQFIFQYYEEEERQRGNFPDRFSGHQFPNYSSELNVNALLLGDSALYLCASSLVGRGIYGYTFGSGTRLTVV.

The table lists this clonotype with many counts. V is TRBV3-1 and J is TRBJ1-1; D is uncertain. Trimming left V 0 bases short and J 4 bases short, with 12 bases between. Germline-derived CDR1 and CDR2 are LGHDT and YNNKEL (reference sequence). There are 15 residues in the CDR3. The CDR3 loop is CASSQDRTSGTEAFF. In nucleotides, the CDR3 is TGTGCCAGCAGCCAAGATAGGACGTCGGGCACTGAAGCTTTCTTT.

This clonotype was detected many times. The V gene is TRBV30, the J gene TRBJ1-2; tentative D call: TRBD1 (5 bases). V dropped 5 bases and J dropped 4 bases, with 11 bases sitting between them. CDR1 and CDR2 from the germline V gene are GTSNPN and SVGIG (reference sequence). The CDR3 totals 12 residues. As DNA, the CDR3 is TGTGCCTGGTTCAGGGAGGCCTATGGCTACACCTTC. It is translated as CAWFREAYGYTF.

This clonotype occurred many times. This rearrangement joins TRBV12-3 or TRBV12-4 to TRBJ1-1, with D unclear. Trimming pared 6 bases from V and 5 bases from J, leaving 10 bases between. CDR3 size: 12 residues. The CDR3 DNA is TGTGCCAGCAGCACGGACGGAACTGAAGCTTTCTTT. Translated, it gives CASSTDGTEAFF.

This clonotype was counted ten times or more. The J gene is TRBJ2-7, the V gene TRBV12-3 or TRBV12-4; no clear D gene. The CDR3 has 12 amino acids. V was cut by 7 bases and J by 0 bases, with 7 bases left in between. The CDR3 is CASKESSYEQYF. The CDR3 DNA follows: TGTGCCAGCAAGGAGAGCTCCTACGAGCAGTACTTC.

This clonotype was detected a few times. The chain has TRBV10-1 and TRBJ2-7, with TRBD2 identical over 13 bases. The V and J ends lost 3 bases and 5 bases, in that order; junction bases with no gene match: 7. The CDR3 totals 16 residues. Germline values: CDR1 WNHNN, CDR2 SYGVQD (reference sequence). The CDR3 DNA reads TGCGCCAGCAGTGACGGACTAGCGGGAGCAAGCGACGAGCAGTACTTC. It specifies CASSDGLAGASDEQYF.

This clonotype came up many times. DNA for the CDR3: TGTGCCAGCAGTTTGGACGGGACTAGCGGGTCCTACGAGCAGTACTTC. Translation gives CASSLDGTSGSYEQYF. This chain connects TRBV28 to TRBJ2-7, with TRBD2 matching over 12 bases. The CDR3 totals 16 residues. The ends lost 3 bases at V and 1 base at J; junction bases unmatched: 4. The germline CDR1 and CDR2 sequences are MDHEN and SYDVKM.

There are many counts of this clonotype. The CDR3 loop reads CAWSATEQGFEQYF. The CDR3 DNA follows: TGTGCCTGGAGTGCTACCGAACAGGGGTTCGAGCAGTACTTC. This chain links TRBV30 with TRBJ2-7; 7 bases are a match to TRBD1. Germline-derived CDR1 and CDR2 are GTSNPN and SVGIG (reference sequence). This CDR3 spans 14 amino acids. V lost 1 base, J lost 6 bases, and 9 bases stayed unmatched. Full variable domain (outside the CDR3, taken from reference TRBV30 and TRBJ2-7): SQTIHQWPATLVQPVGSPLSLECTVEGTSNPNLYWYRQAAGRGLQLLFYSVGIGQISSEVPQNLSASRPQDRQFILSSKKLLLSDSGFYLCAWSATEQGFEQYFGPGTRLTVT.

This clonotype appeared many times. The rearrangement uses TRBV27 and TRBJ2-1, with a weak D call TRBD2 (6 bases). The CDR3 sequence is 15 residues long. V was cut by 6 bases and J by 7 bases, with 19 bases left in between. Per germline, CDR1 MNHEY and CDR2 SMNVEV (reference sequence). For the CDR3, the DNA is TGTGCCAGCAGACCCTCGGCCCTGGCGGGGAATGAGCAGTTCTTC. Translation gives CASRPSALAGNEQFF.